What follows describes a single T cell receptor (beta chain). Its antigen is not known. The data originate from a study of cytomegalovirus exposure and HLA in healthy donors. The method was immunoSEQ multiplex PCR; TCRdb's version includes in-frame clones alone and lacks a portion of them. The sample includes about 68,000 clones, approximately 90% seen only once; the top ten take about 3%. Trimming cost V 4 bases and J 2 bases, with 12 bases left between them. The CDR3 is made up of 15 amino acids. Germline assignment: CDR1 SEHNR and CDR2 FQNEAQ (reference sequence). Study results and caveats: Using the classifier, cytomegalovirus status was reportedly diagnosed with high specificity and sensitivity. The finding came from a later analysis; first-cohort TCR clusters tended to co-occur in the roughly 120 validation repertoires.

The donors were in the approximately 120-subject validation cohort; that cohort was separate from the approximately 670-subject first cohort. Sequencing was carried out using PBMCs. This chain connects TRBV7-9 to TRBJ1-3; D gene uncertain. The receptor was derived from a man aged 18 to 29 in good health and CMV-seronegative. The CDR3 region is CASSSFDITGNTIYF. DNA of the CDR3: TGTGCCAGCAGCTCCTTTGACATTACTGGAAACACCATATATTTT.